Given below is one T cell receptor beta chain in context. The V gene's germline CDR1 is MDHEN and CDR2 SYDVKM. The CDR3 is 10 amino acids. V lost 8 bases to trimming and J lost 7 bases, with 6 bases between them. The data derive from a study of blood T cell repertoires in COVID-19. Across the whole study: The United States, Italy and Spain supplied acute and convalescent COVID-19 samples. Sources were T cells, B-cell-depleted T cells, or PBMCs; the material itself was cDNA or gDNA.

As originally analysed: Using reference gene primer amplification, nucleated cell counts were estimated. Measured with immunoSEQ multiplex PCR; TCRdb has only the in-frame clones, and not every one. The DNA gave D and trimming, while V, J and clone size come from that table. The sample lists about 190,000 clones; around 87% were seen once. The V and J genes are TRBV28 and TRBJ1-3; weak D call: TRBD1 (5 bases). This TCR was recovered from a man aged 50 to 60 with acute or convalescent COVID-19. Sequences were obtained from peripheral blood. CDR3 region: CASGGNTIYF. CDR3 DNA: TGTGCCAGCGGGGGGAACACCATATATTTT.